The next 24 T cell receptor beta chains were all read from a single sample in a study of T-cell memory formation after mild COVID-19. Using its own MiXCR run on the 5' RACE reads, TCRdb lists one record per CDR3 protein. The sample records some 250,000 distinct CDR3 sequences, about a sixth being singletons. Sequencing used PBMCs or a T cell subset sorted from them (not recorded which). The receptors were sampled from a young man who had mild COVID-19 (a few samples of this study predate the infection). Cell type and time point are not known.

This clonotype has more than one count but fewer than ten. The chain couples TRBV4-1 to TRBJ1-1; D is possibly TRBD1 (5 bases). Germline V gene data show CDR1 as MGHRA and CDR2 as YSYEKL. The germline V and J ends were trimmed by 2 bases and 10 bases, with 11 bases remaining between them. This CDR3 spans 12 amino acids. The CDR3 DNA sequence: TGCGCCAGCAGCCAATTATGGGGGGGAGCTTTCTTT. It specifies CASSQLWGGAFF.

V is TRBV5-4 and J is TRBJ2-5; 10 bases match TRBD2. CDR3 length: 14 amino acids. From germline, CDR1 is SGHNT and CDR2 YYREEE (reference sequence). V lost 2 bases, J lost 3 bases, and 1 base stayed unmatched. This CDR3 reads CASSFLAGEETQYF. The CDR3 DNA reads TGTGCCAGCAGCTTCCTAGCGGGGGAAGAGACCCAGTACTTC.

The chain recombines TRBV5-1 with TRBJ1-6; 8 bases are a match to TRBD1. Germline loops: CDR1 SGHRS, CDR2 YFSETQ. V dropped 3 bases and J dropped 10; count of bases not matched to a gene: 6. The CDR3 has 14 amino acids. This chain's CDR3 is CASSSQGAGSPLHF. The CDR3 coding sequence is TGCGCCAGCAGCTCCCAGGGGGCAGGGTCACCCCTCCACTTT.

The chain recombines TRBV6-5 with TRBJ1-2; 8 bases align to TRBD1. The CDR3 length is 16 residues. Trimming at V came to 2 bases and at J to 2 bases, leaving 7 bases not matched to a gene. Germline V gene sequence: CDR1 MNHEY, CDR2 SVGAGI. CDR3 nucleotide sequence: TGTGCCAGCAGTTACGCCACCGGGACAGGCAACTATGGCTACACCTTC. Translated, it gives CASSYATGTGNYGYTF.

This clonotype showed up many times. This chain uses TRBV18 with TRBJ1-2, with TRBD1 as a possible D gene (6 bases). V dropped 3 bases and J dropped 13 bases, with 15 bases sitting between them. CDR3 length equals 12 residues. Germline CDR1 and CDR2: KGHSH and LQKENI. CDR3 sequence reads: CASSPGQWGFTF. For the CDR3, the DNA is TGTGCCAGCTCACCCGGACAGTGGGGTTTCACCTTC.

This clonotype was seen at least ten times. The chain's CDR3 is CASTSRGADTGELFF. The CDR3 DNA sequence: TGTGCCAGTACTTCGCGGGGGGCCGACACCGGGGAGCTGTTTTTT. The chain is built from TRBV19 and TRBJ2-2, with 8 bases aligning to TRBD2. CDR1 is LNHDA and CDR2 is SQIVND in the germline V gene (reference sequence). The CDR3 is 15 amino acids. J was trimmed by 3 bases and V by 7 bases; bases with no gene match: 7.

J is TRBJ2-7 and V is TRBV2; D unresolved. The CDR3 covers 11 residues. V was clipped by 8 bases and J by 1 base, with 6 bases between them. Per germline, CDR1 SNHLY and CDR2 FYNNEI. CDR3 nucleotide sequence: TGTGCCAGCTACGGTTCCTACGAGCAGTACTTC. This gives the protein CASYGSYEQYF.

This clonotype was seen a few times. The CDR3 DNA sequence: TGCGCCAGCAGCTCCCACGGCGGGGGGAACACTGAAGCTTTCTTT. Amino acids: CASSSHGGGNTEAFF. The V and J genes are TRBV5-1 and TRBJ1-1; tentatively, D is TRBD1 (5 bases). Germline values: CDR1 SGHRS, CDR2 YFSETQ. The CDR3 runs 15 residues. Trimming took 3 bases from V and 1 from J, leaving 13 bases between them.

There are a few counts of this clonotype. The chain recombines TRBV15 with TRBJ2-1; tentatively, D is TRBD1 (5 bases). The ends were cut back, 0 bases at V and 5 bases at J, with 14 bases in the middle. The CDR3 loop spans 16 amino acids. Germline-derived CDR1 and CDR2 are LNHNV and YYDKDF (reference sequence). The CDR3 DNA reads TGTGCCACCAGCAGAGAAGCTCAGGGCCCCGACAATGAGCAGTTCTTC. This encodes CATSREAQGPDNEQFF.

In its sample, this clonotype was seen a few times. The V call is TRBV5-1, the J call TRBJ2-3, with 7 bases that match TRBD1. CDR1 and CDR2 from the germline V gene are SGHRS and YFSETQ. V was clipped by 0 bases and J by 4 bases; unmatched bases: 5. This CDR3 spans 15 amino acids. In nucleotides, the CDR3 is TGCGCCAGCAGCTTGGCTGCGACAGGGTCAGATACGCAGTATTTT. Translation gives CASSLAATGSDTQYF. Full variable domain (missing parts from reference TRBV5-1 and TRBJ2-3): KAGVTQTPRYLIKTRGQQVTLSCSPISGHRSVSWYQQTPGQGLQFLFEYFSETQRNKGNFPGRFSGRQFSNSRSEMNVSTLELGDSALYLCASSLAATGSDTQYFGPGTRLTVL.

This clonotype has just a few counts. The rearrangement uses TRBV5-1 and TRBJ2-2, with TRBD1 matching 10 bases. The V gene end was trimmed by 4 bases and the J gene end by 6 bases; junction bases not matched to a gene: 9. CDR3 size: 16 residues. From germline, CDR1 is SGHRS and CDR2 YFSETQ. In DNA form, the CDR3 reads TGCGCCAGCAGCCGACAGGGGGCAGTCGAAGCCGGGGAGCTGTTTTTT. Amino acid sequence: CASSRQGAVEAGELFF.

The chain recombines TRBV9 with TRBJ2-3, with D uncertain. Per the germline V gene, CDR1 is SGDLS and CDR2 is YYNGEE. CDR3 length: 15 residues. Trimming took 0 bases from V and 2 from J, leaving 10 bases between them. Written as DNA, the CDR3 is TGTGCCAGCAGCGTAGAAAACCCTCACACAGATACGCAGTATTTT. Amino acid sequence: CASSVENPHTDTQYF.

The CDR3 protein is CSARPGIGGNQPQHF. The CDR3, as DNA: TGCAGTGCCAGGCCAGGGATCGGGGGCAATCAGCCCCAGCATTTT. The chain links TRBV20-1 to TRBJ1-5; weak D call: TRBD1 (5 bases). V shed 6 bases and J shed 2 bases, with 17 bases lying between them. Germline V gives CDR1 DFQATT, CDR2 SNEGSKA (reference sequence). The CDR3 covers 15 residues.

DNA of the CDR3: TGTGCCAGCAGTTACTCGACTAGCGGGGGGTACCAAGAGACCCAGTACTTC. Its protein is CASSYSTSGGYQETQYF. The rearrangement joins TRBV6-2 or TRBV6-3 to TRBJ2-5, with TRBD2 matching over 13 bases. Germline V gene sequence: CDR1 MNHEY, CDR2 SVGEGT. Trimming took 0 bases from V and 0 from J; bases not matched to a gene: 1. This CDR3 has 17 amino acids.

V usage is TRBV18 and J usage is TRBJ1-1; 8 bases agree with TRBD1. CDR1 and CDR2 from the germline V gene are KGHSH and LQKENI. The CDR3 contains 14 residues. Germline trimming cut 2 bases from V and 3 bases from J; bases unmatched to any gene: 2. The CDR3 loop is CASSPSTGDTEAFF. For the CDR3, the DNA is TGTGCCAGCTCACCATCGACAGGGGACACTGAAGCTTTCTTT.

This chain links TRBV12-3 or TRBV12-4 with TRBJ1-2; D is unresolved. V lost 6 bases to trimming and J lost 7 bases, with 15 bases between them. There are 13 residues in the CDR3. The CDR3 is CASRSRVRGGYTF. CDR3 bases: TGTGCCAGCAGGTCTCGGGTTCGAGGTGGCTACACCTTC.

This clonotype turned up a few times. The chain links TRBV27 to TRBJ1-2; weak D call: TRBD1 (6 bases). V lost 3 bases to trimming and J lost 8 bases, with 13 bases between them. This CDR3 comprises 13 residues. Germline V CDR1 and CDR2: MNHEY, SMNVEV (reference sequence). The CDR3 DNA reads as TGTGCCAGCAGTTTCACCCAGGGGCACGGCTACACCTTC. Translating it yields CASSFTQGHGYTF.

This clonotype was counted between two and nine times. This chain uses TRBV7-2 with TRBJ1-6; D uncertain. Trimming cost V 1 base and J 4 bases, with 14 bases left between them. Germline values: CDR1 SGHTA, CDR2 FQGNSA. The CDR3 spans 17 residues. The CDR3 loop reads CASSLEDRRAYNSPLHF. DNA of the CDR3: TGTGCCAGCAGCTTAGAAGACCGGAGGGCTTATAATTCACCCCTCCACTTT. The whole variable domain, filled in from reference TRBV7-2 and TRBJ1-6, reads GAGVSQSPSNKVTEKGKDVELRCDPISGHTALYWYRQSLGQGLEFLIYFQGNSAPDKSGLPSDRFSAERTGGSVSTLTIQRTQQEDSAVYLCASSLEDRRAYNSPLHFGNGTRLTVT.

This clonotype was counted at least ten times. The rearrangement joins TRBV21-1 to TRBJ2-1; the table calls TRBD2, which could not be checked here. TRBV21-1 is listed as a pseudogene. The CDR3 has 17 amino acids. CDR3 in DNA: TGTGCCAGGGGTGTGGGAGTACTAGCGGGGGCCTACAATGAGCAGTTCTTC. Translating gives CARGVGVLAGAYNEQFF.

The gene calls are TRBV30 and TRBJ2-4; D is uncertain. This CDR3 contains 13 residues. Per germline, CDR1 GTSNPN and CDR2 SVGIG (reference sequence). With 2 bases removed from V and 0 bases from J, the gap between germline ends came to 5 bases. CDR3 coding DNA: TGTGCCTGGAGTTTTATAGCCAAAAACATTCAGTACTTC. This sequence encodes CAWSFIAKNIQYF.

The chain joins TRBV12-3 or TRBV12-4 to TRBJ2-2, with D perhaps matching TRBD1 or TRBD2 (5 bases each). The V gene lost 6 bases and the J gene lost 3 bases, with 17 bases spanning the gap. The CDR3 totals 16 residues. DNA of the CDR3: TGTGCCAGCAGCCTCCCCACCGGGGCGTACACCGGGGAGCTGTTTTTT. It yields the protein CASSLPTGAYTGELFF.

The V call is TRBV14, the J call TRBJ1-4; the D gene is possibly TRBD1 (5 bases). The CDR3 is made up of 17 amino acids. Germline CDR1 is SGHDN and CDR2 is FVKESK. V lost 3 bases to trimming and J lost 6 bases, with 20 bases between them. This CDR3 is CASSHRTGGPADEKLFF. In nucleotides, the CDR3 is TGTGCCAGCAGCCACCGAACGGGGGGACCAGCGGATGAAAAACTGTTTTTT.

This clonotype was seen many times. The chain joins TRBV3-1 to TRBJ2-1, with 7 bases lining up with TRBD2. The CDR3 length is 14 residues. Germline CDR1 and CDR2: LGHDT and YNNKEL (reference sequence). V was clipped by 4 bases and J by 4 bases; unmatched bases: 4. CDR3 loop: CASSRGAGYNEQFF. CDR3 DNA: TGTGCCAGCAGCCGAGGAGCGGGGTACAATGAGCAGTTCTTC.

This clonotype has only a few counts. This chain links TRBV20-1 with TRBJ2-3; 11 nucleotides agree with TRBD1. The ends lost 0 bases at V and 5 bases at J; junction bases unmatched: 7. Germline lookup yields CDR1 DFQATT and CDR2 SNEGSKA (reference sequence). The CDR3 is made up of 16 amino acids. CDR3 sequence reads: CSARDWGQGGQDTQYF. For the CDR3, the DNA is TGCAGTGCTAGAGATTGGGGACAGGGGGGTCAAGATACGCAGTATTTT.